Sequencing of this TCR beta chain was carried out in a study of cytomegalovirus exposure and HLA in healthy donors. Findings of the study overall: TCR beta V- and J-gene trimming, according to a later analysis, was linked to a missense DCLRE1C variant. At a 0.05 false discovery rate, a later analysis found over 15,000 TCR beta sequences to be associated with HLA alleles.

Turning to this clone: Antigen: not known.

The PCR employed 60 Vbeta primers together with 13 Jbeta primers. Sequencing used immunoSEQ multiplex PCR; TCRdb keeps in-frame clones, though not all of them. The repertoire holds approximately 170,000 clones, with approximately 80% as singletons. The V gene's germline CDR1 is MNHNS and CDR2 SASEGT. The V segment lost 7 bases and the J segment 5 bases; nucleotides outside the gene matches: 6. This CDR3 region has 14 residues. This chain connects TRBV6-1 to TRBJ2-3; 10 nucleotides agree with TRBD2. This receptor was taken from a woman aged 18 to 35 in good health and CMV-seronegative. Sequencing was done on a sample of PBMCs. CDR3 bases: TGTGCCAGCACCCTAGCGGGAGAAGGAGATACGCAGTATTTT. Amino acids: CASTLAGEGDTQYF.